The entry below gives a single T cell receptor (beta chain) sequence along with its context. Trimming stripped 5 bases from V and 0 bases from J, with 16 bases between. The CDR3 has 16 amino acids. Germline CDR1 and CDR2: SGHTA and FQGNSA. This sample stems from a study of blood T cell repertoires in COVID-19. At the level of the study: The analysed material was cDNA or gDNA that came from T cells, B-cell-depleted T cells, or PBMCs.

As handled by the study authors: Nucleated cell counts were estimated from reference gene primer amplification. Profiled with immunoSEQ multiplex PCR; TCRdb holds only in-frame clones, not every one. That table gives V, J and clone size, and the DNA gave D and trimming. The data contain a few hundred thousand clones, around 83% of them seen just once; the ten biggest clones take up roughly 1.2%. The receptor's source is a woman aged 45-59 years with acute or convalescent COVID-19. The chain has TRBV7-2 and TRBJ1-1, with D perhaps TRBD1 (6 bases). The sample was peripheral blood. CDR3 in DNA: TGTGCCAGCAGCGGGAGGGGGGGGCGTCTGAACACTGAAGCTTTCTTT. It is translated as CASSGRGGRLNTEAFF. Variable domain in full (rest from reference TRBV7-2 and TRBJ1-1): GAGVSQSPSNKVTEKGKDVELRCDPISGHTALYWYRQSLGQGLEFLIYFQGNSAPDKSGLPSDRFSAERTGGSVSTLTIQRTQQEDSAVYLCASSGRGGRLNTEAFFGQGTRLTVV.